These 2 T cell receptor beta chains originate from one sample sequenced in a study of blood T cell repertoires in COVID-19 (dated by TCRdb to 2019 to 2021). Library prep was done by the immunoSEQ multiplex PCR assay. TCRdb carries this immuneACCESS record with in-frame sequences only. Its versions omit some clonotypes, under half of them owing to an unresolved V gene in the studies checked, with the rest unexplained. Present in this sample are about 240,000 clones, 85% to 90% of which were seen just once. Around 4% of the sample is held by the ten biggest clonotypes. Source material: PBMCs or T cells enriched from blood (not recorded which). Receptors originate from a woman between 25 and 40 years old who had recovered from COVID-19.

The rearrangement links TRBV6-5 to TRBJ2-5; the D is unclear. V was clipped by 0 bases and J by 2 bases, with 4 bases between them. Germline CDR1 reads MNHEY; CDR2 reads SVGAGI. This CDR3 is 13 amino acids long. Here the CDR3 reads CASSYSSQETQYF. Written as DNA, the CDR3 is TGTGCCAGCAGTTACTCCAGTCAAGAGACCCAGTACTTC.

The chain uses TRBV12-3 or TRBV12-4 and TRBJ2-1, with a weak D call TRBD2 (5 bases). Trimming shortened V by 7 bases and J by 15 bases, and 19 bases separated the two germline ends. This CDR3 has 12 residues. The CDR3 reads CASTYGPRDPFF. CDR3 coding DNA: TGTGCCAGCACCTACGGGCCCCGGGATCCGTTCTTC.